This T cell receptor (beta chain) originates from a study of T cell repertoires in cytomegalovirus infection. TCRdb reprocessed the reads via MiXCR and lists one record per CDR3 protein. The repertoire includes roughly 230,000 distinct CDR3 sequences, approximately 15% of them detected once, and around 43% sits in the top ten. Study-wide results and limits: Ex vivo, HLA-C-restricted CMV-specific TCR beta clonotypes prevailed over the rest of the response.

Points on this clonotype: Its antigen is not identified.

Trimming cost V 6 bases and J 3 bases, with 14 bases left between them. CDR1 is MDHEN and CDR2 is SYDVKM in the germline V gene. The CDR3 length is 15 residues. The sequencing input was CD8+ T cells from PBMCs. This rearrangement joins TRBV28 to TRBJ1-4; no reliable D call. The sequence was obtained from a human donor in good health (CMV status not recorded). Some clones in this sample may be carry-over from other donors' samples. DNA of the CDR3: TGTGCCAGCAGACCGGTCGGGCAGCCTAATGAAAAACTGTTTTTT. It encodes CASRPVGQPNEKLFF. Filled out from reference TRBV28 and TRBJ1-4, the complete variable domain reads DVKVTQSSRYLVKRTGEKVFLECVQDMDHENMFWYRQDPGLGLRLIYFSYDVKMKEKGDIPEGYSVSREKKERFSLILESASTNQTSMYLCASRPVGQPNEKLFFGSGTQLSVL.